This note documents a single T cell receptor (beta chain) sequence. A split of CD4+ cells into CD45RA+ naive and CD45RA-negative memory subsets was performed. This entry belongs to a study of shared clonotypes between healthy human individuals. Overall study: Each donor contributed plates that comprised three CD4 naive, three CD4 memory, two CD8 naive and one CD8 memory.

CDR1 is MDHEN, CDR2 SYDVKM, per germline. V lost 5 bases and J lost 9, with 8 bases in between. This CDR3 has 11 residues. DNA at 150 to 250 ng, tens of thousands of T cell genomes, went into sorted-subset replicate PCRs. Original processing methods: Junction-only sequences produced by ImmunoSEQ had no quality scores, so filtering differed. Sequencing used immunoSEQ multiplex PCR; TCRdb keeps in-frame clones, though not all of them. The V and J calls and clone size come from that table; D and trimming were worked out from the DNA. The sample gives over a million clones, roughly 97% of which show up once; roughly 1.2% is in the top ten.

This TCR derives from a man in his thirties or forties in good health. The sequencing input was naive CD4+ T cells sorted from blood. Indicated subset: CD45RA+ positively selected. The genes are TRBV28 and TRBJ2-1; D remains ambiguous. In nucleotides, the CDR3 is TGTGCCAGCAGTAGCTTAGGTGAGCAGTTCTTC. Translating it yields CASSSLGEQFF.